Sequencing of this T cell receptor beta chain was carried out in a study of human T cells and chemical hapten exposure. Study overall: Across the whole study, which lasted roughly five months, patients were given diphenylcyclopropenone on the scalp once a week.

Time point specified: pre-sensitization, week 0. Treatment noted: therapeutic diphenylcyclopropenone sensitization with weekly scalp DPC. Each patch-test visit's blood sample preceded patch application. TCRdb recomputed calls from the RACE reads with MiXCR, one row per CDR3 protein. Among a few hundred thousand distinct CDR3 sequences, 5.5% were seen once, and the ten largest hold roughly 8.2%. The CDR3 length is 13 residues. Germline CDR1 and CDR2: MNHNS and SASEGT. Trimming pared 8 bases from V and 2 bases from J, leaving 10 bases between. This clonotype was seen many times. Its target is unknown. Study-level results: The donor cohort had alopecia, so its immune response may not match that of healthy people.

The receptor was derived from a woman under 30 with alopecia areata. Some clones in this sample may be carry-over from other donors' samples. The input for sequencing was whole blood, taken in connection with sensitization to the hapten diphenylcyclopropenone (DPC). The chain joins TRBV6-1 to TRBJ1-5; perhaps TRBD1 as D (6 bases). CDR3: CASHRDGNQPQHF. The CDR3 DNA is TGTGCCAGCCACAGGGATGGCAATCAGCCCCAGCATTTT.